These 13 T cell receptor beta chains share one sample of origin, sequenced in a study of shared clonotypes between healthy human individuals. Assay used: immunoSEQ multiplex PCR; TCRdb lists only in-frame clones, some missing. This repertoire shows about 960,000 clones, around three quarters found once; its top ten account for roughly 1.5%. The specimen was memory CD4+ T cells sorted from blood. Subset described: CD45RA-negative fraction. All receptors derive from a man between 18 and 29 years old in good health.

This clone occurred once. V usage is TRBV13 and J usage is TRBJ2-5; D remains ambiguous. In germline, CDR1 is PRHDT, CDR2 FYEKMQ (reference sequence). Trimming removed 2 bases from V and 6 bases from J, with 7 bases in between. This CDR3 region has 12 residues. The CDR3 DNA follows: TGTGCCAGCAGCTTAAGGTTCCAGACCCAGTACTTC. This translates into CASSLRFQTQYF.

The rearrangement links TRBV6-6 to TRBJ1-1, with D unresolved. The CDR3 contains 14 residues. From germline, CDR1 is MNHNY and CDR2 SVGAGI (reference sequence). Trimming shortened V by 8 bases and J by 3 bases, and 16 bases separated the two germline ends. The CDR3 DNA reads TGTGCCAGCGGGAACCGTAAGGTGGACACTGAAGCTTTCTTT. This codes for CASGNRKVDTEAFF.

The sample holds one count of this clone. V usage is TRBV5-1 and J usage is TRBJ2-5; 8 bases align to TRBD2. Germline V lookup: CDR1 SGHRS, CDR2 YFSETQ. J gave up 0 bases and V 1 base, and 2 bases lay outside the gene matches. The CDR3 length is 15 residues. The CDR3, as DNA: TGCGCCAGCAGCTTGATGGGACTAGACCAAGAGACCCAGTACTTC. Translating it yields CASSLMGLDQETQYF.

The J gene is TRBJ1-3, the V gene TRBV10-3; TRBD1 matches 8 bases. The CDR3 has 16 residues. V was pared by 4 bases and J by 5 bases, with 10 bases of the junction left unmatched. The germline V gene encodes CDR1 ENHRY and CDR2 SYGVKD. The CDR3 DNA follows: TGTGCCATCAGTGGGACCGAGGGGGACAGGAGAAACACCATATATTTT. Translation: CAISGTEGDRRNTIYF.

The chain links TRBV28 to TRBJ1-6, with D unresolved. Germline V gene data show CDR1 as MDHEN and CDR2 as SYDVKM. The CDR3 contains 15 residues. Trimming stripped 5 bases from V and 5 bases from J, with 13 bases between. This CDR3 reads CASSRAGRDNSPLHF. The CDR3 coding sequence is TGTGCCAGCAGTCGGGCGGGGAGGGATAATTCACCCCTCCACTTT.

The J gene is TRBJ2-3, the V gene TRBV18; TRBD2 matches at 7 bases. CDR1 and CDR2 (germline): KGHSH, LQKENI. The CDR3 loop spans 16 amino acids. V trimming: 0 bases; J trimming: 0 bases; junction bases outside the gene matches: 3. CDR3 bases: TGTGCCAGCTCACCACCGGGGCGGGGGAGCACAGATACGCAGTATTTT. Encoded protein: CASSPPGRGSTDTQYF.

V usage is TRBV5-4 and J usage is TRBJ2-4; D is perhaps TRBD2 (5 bases). V was shortened by 4 bases and J by 2 bases, with 10 bases between the two germline ends. Germline CDR1 and CDR2: SGHNT and YYREEE (reference sequence). CDR3 length: 14 amino acids. Here the CDR3 reads CASSPPGTKNIQYF. The CDR3 DNA reads as TGTGCCAGCAGCCCCCCCGGGACCAAAAACATTCAGTACTTC.

V is TRBV5-1 and J is TRBJ1-2; TRBD1 aligns across 9 bases. Germline V gene sequence: CDR1 SGHRS, CDR2 YFSETQ. The CDR3 spans 13 residues. With 3 bases clipped from V and 8 bases from J, the junction kept 5 bases outside the gene matches. The CDR3 DNA sequence: TGCGCCAGCAGCTATGGACAGGGGAAAGGCTACACCTTC. This gives the protein CASSYGQGKGYTF.

V is TRBV30 and J is TRBJ1-1; TRBD1 matches at 8 bases. J lost 0 bases, V lost 2 bases, and 17 bases had no gene match. The CDR3 contains 19 residues. Germline V gene lookup returns CDR1 GTSNPN and CDR2 SVGIG (reference sequence). The DNA of the CDR3 is TGTGCCTGGAGTCCACGTCGGTTCGCGTCAGGGGGCCTGAACACTGAAGCTTTCTTT. Protein product: CAWSPRRFASGGLNTEAFF.

The chain recombines TRBV18 with TRBJ2-3; no clear D gene. The CDR3 extends over 14 amino acids. Looked up from germline, CDR1 is KGHSH and CDR2 is LQKENI. Between the trimmed V and J ends, which lost 2 bases and 4 bases, there was a span of 10 bases. The DNA of the CDR3 is TGTGCCAGCTCACCATCTACCACTTCAGATACGCAGTATTTT. It translates to CASSPSTTSDTQYF.

This clone has at least ten counts. V is TRBV11-2 and J is TRBJ2-3; D is uncertain. CDR3 size: 13 residues. Germline loops: CDR1 SGHAT, CDR2 FQNNGV. The germline V and J ends were trimmed by 7 bases and 5 bases, with 13 bases remaining between them. The CDR3 protein is CASKIPAGDTQYF. The CDR3, as DNA: TGTGCCAGCAAAATTCCCGCAGGAGATACGCAGTATTTT.

The rearrangement uses TRBV10-3 and TRBJ2-1; D remains unclear. Per germline, CDR1 ENHRY and CDR2 SYGVKD. V was shortened by 2 bases and J by 5 bases, with 4 bases between the two germline ends. The CDR3 runs to 12 residues. The CDR3 region is CAISEGNNEQFF. CDR3 nucleotide sequence: TGTGCCATCAGTGAGGGCAACAATGAGCAGTTCTTC.

V and J are TRBV30 and TRBJ2-5; D unresolved. The ends were cut back, 3 bases at V and 1 base at J, with 9 bases in the middle. The CDR3 totals 13 residues. The germline V gene has CDR1 GTSNPN and CDR2 SVGIG (reference sequence). The CDR3 loop reads CAWRSVLQETQYF. The CDR3, as DNA: TGTGCCTGGAGGTCAGTCCTCCAAGAGACCCAGTACTTC.